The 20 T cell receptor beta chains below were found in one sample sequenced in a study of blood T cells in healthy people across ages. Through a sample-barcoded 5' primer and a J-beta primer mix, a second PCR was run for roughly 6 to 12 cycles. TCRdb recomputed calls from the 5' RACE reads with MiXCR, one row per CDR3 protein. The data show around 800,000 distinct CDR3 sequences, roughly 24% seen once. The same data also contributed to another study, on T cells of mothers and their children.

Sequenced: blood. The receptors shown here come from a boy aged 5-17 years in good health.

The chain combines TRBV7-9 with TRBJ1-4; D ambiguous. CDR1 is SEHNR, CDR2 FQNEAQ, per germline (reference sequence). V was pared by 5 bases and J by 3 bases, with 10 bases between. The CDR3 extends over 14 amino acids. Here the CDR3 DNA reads TGTGCCAGCAGCGAAAGTAGGGCTAATGAAAAACTGTTTTTT. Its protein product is CASSESRANEKLFF. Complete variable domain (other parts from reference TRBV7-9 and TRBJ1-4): DTGVSQNPRHKITKRGQNVTFRCDPISEHNRLYWYRQTLGQGPEFLTYFQNEAQLEKSRLLSDRFSAERPKGSFSTLEIQRTEQGDSAMYLCASSESRANEKLFFGSGTQLSVL.

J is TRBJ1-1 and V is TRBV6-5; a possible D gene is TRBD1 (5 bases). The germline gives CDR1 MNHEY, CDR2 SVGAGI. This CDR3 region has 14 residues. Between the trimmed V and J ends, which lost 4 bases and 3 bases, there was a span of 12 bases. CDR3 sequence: CASSWSQGDTEAFF. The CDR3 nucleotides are TGTGCCAGCAGTTGGAGTCAGGGTGACACTGAAGCTTTCTTT.

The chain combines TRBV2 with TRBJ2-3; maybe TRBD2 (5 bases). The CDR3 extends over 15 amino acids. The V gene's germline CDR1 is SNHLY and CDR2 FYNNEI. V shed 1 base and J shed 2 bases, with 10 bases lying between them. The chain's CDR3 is CASSEGGYNTDTQYF. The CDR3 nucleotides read TGTGCCAGCAGTGAAGGCGGGTACAACACAGATACGCAGTATTTT.

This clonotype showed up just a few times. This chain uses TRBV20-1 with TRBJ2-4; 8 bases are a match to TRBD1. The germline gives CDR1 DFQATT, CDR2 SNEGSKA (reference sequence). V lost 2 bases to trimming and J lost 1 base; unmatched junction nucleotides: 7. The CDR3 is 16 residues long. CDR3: CSARSRGRWAKNIQYF. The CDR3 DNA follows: TGCAGTGCTAGAAGCAGGGGGCGCTGGGCCAAAAACATTCAGTACTTC.

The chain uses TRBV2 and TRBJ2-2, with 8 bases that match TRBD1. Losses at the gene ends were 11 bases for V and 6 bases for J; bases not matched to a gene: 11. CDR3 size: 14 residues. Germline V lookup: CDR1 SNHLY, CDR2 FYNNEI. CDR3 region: CASQGAGFAGELFF. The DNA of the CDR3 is TGTGCCTCCCAGGGGGCTGGTTTTGCCGGGGAGCTGTTTTTT. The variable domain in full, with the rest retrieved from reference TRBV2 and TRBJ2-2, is EPEVTQTPSHQVTQMGQEVILRCVPISNHLYFYWYRQILGQKVEFLVSFYNNEISEKSEIFDDQFSVERPDGSNFTLKIRSTKLEDSAMYFCASQGAGFAGELFFGEGSRLTVL.

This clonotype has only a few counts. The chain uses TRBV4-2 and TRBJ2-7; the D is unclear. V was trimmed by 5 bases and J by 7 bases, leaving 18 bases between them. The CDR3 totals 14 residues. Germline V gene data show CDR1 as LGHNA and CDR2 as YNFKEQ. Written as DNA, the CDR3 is TGTGCCAGCAGCTCCCGGATAGAAGTGGATGAGCAGTACTTC. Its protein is CASSSRIEVDEQYF.

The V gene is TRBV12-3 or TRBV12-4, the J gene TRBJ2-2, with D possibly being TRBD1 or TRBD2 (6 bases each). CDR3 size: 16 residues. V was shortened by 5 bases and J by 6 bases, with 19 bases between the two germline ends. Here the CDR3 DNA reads TGTGCCAGCAGTCGTACGGGGGCCCTAACGGCCGGGGAGCTGTTTTTT. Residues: CASSRTGALTAGELFF.

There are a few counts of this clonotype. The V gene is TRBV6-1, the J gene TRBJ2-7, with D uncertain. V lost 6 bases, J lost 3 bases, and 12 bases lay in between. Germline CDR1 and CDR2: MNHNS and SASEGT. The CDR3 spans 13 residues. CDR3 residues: CASSNSDGYEQYF. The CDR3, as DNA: TGTGCCAGCAGCAACTCGGACGGCTACGAGCAGTACTTC.

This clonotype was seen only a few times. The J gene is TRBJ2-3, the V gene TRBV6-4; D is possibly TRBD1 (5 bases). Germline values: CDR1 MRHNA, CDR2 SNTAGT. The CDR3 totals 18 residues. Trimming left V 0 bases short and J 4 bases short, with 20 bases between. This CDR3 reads CASSDSPPGLSGPDTQYF. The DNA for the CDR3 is TGTGCCAGCAGTGACTCCCCCCCAGGGCTATCCGGCCCAGATACGCAGTATTTT.

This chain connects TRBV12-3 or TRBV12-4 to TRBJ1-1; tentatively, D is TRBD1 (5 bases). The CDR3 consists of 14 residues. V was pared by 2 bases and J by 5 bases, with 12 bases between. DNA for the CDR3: TGTGCCAGCAGTTTACAGGGACGCGAGACTGAAGCTTTCTTT. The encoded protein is CASSLQGRETEAFF.

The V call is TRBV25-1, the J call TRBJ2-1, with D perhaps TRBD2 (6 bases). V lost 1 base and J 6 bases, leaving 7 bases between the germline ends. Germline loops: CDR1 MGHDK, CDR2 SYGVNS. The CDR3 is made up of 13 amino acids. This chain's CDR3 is CASSELLANEQFF. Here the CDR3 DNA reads TGTGCCAGCAGTGAATTACTAGCCAATGAGCAGTTCTTC.

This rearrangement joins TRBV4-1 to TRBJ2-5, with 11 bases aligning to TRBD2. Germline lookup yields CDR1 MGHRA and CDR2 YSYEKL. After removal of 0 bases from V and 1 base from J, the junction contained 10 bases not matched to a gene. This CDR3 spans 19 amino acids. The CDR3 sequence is CASSQDFGLAGGFQETQYF. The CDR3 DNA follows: TGCGCCAGCAGCCAAGATTTCGGCCTAGCGGGGGGCTTCCAAGAGACCCAGTACTTC.

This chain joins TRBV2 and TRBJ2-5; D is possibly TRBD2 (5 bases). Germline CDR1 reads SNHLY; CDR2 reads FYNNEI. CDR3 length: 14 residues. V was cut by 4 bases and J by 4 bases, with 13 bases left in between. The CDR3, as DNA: TGTGCCAGCAGTGGAGCCCTGGGAGTAGAGACCCAGTACTTC. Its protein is CASSGALGVETQYF.

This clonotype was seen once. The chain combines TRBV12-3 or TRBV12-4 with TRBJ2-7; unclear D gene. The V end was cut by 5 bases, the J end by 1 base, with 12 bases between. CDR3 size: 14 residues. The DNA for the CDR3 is TGTGCCAGCAGTACCGGCCATCCGTCCTACGAGCAGTACTTC. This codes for CASSTGHPSYEQYF.

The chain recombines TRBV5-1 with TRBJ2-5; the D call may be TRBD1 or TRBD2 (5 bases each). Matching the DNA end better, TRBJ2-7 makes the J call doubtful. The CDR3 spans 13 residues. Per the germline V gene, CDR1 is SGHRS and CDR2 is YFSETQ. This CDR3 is CASRYSREYEQYF. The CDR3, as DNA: TGCGCCAGCAGGTACAGCAGGGAGTACGAGCAGTACTTC.

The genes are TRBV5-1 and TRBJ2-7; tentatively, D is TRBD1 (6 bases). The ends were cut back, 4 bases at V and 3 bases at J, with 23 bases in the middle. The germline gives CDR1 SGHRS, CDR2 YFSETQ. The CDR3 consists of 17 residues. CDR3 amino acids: CASSRPYLSGAYYEQYF. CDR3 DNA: TGCGCCAGCAGCCGACCCTACTTATCAGGGGCCTACTACGAGCAGTACTTC.

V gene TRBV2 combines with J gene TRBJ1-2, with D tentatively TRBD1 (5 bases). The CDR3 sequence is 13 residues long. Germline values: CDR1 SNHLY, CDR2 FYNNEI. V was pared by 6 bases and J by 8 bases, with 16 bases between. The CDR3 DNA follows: TGTGCCAGCAGCAGAGGGGCAGTTGGAGGCTACACCTTC. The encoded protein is CASSRGAVGGYTF.

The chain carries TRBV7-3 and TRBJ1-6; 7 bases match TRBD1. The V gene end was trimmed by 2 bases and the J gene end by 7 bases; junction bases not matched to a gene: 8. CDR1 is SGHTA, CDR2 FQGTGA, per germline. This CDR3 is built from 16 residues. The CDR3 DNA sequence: TGTGCCAGCAGCTTATATCGCGACAGGGACAATTCACCCCTCCACTTT. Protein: CASSLYRDRDNSPLHF.

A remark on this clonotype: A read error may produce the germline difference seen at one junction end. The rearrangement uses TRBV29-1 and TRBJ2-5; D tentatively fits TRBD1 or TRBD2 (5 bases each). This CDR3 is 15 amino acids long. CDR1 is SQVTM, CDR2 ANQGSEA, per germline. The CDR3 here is CSVEGGARSYNEQSF. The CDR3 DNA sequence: TGCAGCGTTGAAGGAGGGGCGAGGTCCTACAATGAGCAGTCCTTC.

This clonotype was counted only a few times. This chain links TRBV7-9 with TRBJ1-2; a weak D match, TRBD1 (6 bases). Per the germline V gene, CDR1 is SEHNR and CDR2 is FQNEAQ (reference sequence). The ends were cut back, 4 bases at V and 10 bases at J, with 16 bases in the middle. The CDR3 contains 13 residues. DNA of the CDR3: TGTGCCAGCAGCTCCTCGGGACAAAGAATCTACACCTTC. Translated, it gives CASSSSGQRIYTF.